The 25 T cell receptor beta chains below come from one sample, sequenced in a study of blood T cell repertoires in COVID-19. Produced via immunoSEQ multiplex PCR; TCRdb's table is partial and in-frame only. The sample consists of approximately 200,000 clones, 82% of them appearing once. Sequenced input: PBMCs or T cells enriched from blood (not recorded which). Every receptor here comes from a man in his forties who had recovered from COVID-19.

The rearrangement links TRBV7-9 to TRBJ1-1; 9 bases line up with TRBD1. V lost 8 bases, J lost 4 bases, and 8 bases stayed unmatched. The CDR3 extends over 14 amino acids. CDR1 is SEHNR, CDR2 FQNEAQ, per germline (reference sequence). CDR3 DNA sequence: TGTGCCAGCTGGCGGGACAGGGAGGGCACTGAAGCTTTCTTT. It translates to CASWRDREGTEAFF. Looking up the rest from reference TRBV7-9 and TRBJ1-1 gives the full variable domain: DTGVSQNPRHKITKRGQNVTFRCDPISEHNRLYWYRQTLGQGPEFLTYFQNEAQLEKSRLLSDRFSAERPKGSFSTLEIQRTEQGDSAMYLCASWRDREGTEAFFGQGTRLTVV.

V and J are TRBV4-1 and TRBJ1-2; D is uncertain. Looked up from germline, CDR1 is MGHRA and CDR2 is YSYEKL. The V end lost 0 bases, the J end lost 4 bases, and 15 bases lay between the germline ends. This CDR3 is 16 amino acids long. The chain's CDR3 is CASSQDGEKRGYGYTF. For the CDR3, the DNA is TGCGCCAGCAGCCAAGATGGAGAAAAACGAGGCTATGGCTACACCTTC.

The rearrangement joins TRBV28 to TRBJ1-1, with 11 bases fitting TRBD1. V trimming: 6 bases; J trimming: 1 base; junction bases outside the gene matches: 7. Germline CDR1 is MDHEN and CDR2 is SYDVKM. This CDR3 region has 16 residues. For the CDR3, the DNA is TGTGCCAGCAGACCATGGACAGGGGGCAGGAACACTGAAGCTTTCTTT. As protein: CASRPWTGGRNTEAFF.

The chain links TRBV11-2 to TRBJ1-4; tentative D call: TRBD1 (5 bases). The CDR3 spans 13 residues. Trimming took off 6 bases at V and 7 bases at J, with 12 bases between the two ends. In germline, CDR1 is SGHAT, CDR2 FQNNGV. In nucleotides, the CDR3 is TGTGCCAGCAGGGGGCAGTGGGCTGAAAAACTGTTTTTT. Amino acids: CASRGQWAEKLFF.

The rearrangement links TRBV5-6 to TRBJ2-3; D is unclear. Trimming shortened V by 1 base and J by 2 bases, and 11 bases separated the two germline ends. The CDR3 has 15 amino acids. CDR1 is SGHDT, CDR2 YYEEEE, per germline. In nucleotides, the CDR3 is TGTGCCAGCAGCTTGCTGAACTTGTTCACAGATACGCAGTATTTT. It codes for CASSLLNLFTDTQYF.

This clone was counted between two and nine times. This sequence joins TRBV4-2 and TRBJ1-2, with D possibly matching TRBD1 (5 bases). Germline CDR1 reads LGHNA; CDR2 reads YNFKEQ. The germline V and J ends were trimmed by 0 bases and 0 bases, with 11 bases remaining between them. This CDR3 has 16 residues. CDR3 sequence (DNA): TGTGCCAGCAGCCAAGAAGTTGACAGCACTAACTATGGCTACACCTTC. Amino acid sequence: CASSQEVDSTNYGYTF.

V usage is TRBV7-2 and J usage is TRBJ1-1, with a weak D call TRBD1 (6 bases). The CDR3 is 16 residues long. In germline, CDR1 is SGHTA, CDR2 FQGNSA. Trimming took 4 bases from V and 2 from J, leaving 17 bases between them. The CDR3 protein is CASSWASGAINTEAFF. The CDR3 DNA reads as TGTGCCAGCAGCTGGGCCTCAGGGGCCATTAACACTGAAGCTTTCTTT. The full variable domain, in which reference TRBV7-2 and TRBJ1-1 provide the parts outside the CDR3, is GAGVSQSPSNKVTEKGKDVELRCDPISGHTALYWYRQSLGQGLEFLIYFQGNSAPDKSGLPSDRFSAERTGGSVSTLTIQRTQQEDSAVYLCASSWASGAINTEAFFGQGTRLTVV.

V and J are TRBV6-5 and TRBJ1-5, with D possibly being TRBD1 (5 bases). The CDR3 has 13 amino acids. V shed 6 bases and J shed 3 bases, with 9 bases lying between them. Germline loops: CDR1 MNHEY, CDR2 SVGAGI. CDR3 region: CASSRAHNQPQHF. The CDR3 nucleotides read TGTGCCAGCAGCAGGGCCCACAATCAGCCCCAGCATTTT.

In this sample, this clone turned up a few times. This chain connects TRBV5-6 to TRBJ2-2; 12 bases line up with TRBD2. V gave up 3 bases and J gave up 8 bases; unmatched junction bases: 17. CDR1 and CDR2 from the germline V gene are SGHDT and YYEEEE. The CDR3 runs to 19 residues. CDR3 nucleotides: TGTGCCAGCAGCTCTCCGACTAGCGGGAGCCTGCCGTACGTAGGGGAGCTGTTTTTT. Its protein product is CASSSPTSGSLPYVGELFF.

The gene calls are TRBV9 and TRBJ1-4; D is possibly TRBD1 (5 bases). The germline V gene has CDR1 SGDLS and CDR2 YYNGEE. The CDR3 totals 16 residues. Trimming cost V 0 bases and J 2 bases, with 11 bases left between them. CDR3 region: CASSVGGGSTNEKLFF. The CDR3 bases are TGTGCCAGCAGCGTAGGGGGCGGGAGCACTAATGAAAAACTGTTTTTT.

This clone is a singleton in its sample. The chain recombines TRBV28 with TRBJ1-3; D is unclear. The germline V gene has CDR1 MDHEN and CDR2 SYDVKM. Trimming took 8 bases from V and 0 from J, leaving 14 bases between them. The CDR3 covers 15 residues. The CDR3 here is CASQTGDSSGNTIYF. The CDR3 DNA follows: TGTGCCAGCCAAACCGGAGACTCCTCTGGAAACACCATATATTTT.

This chain joins TRBV27 and TRBJ1-1, with a possible D match to TRBD1 (6 bases). The ends were cut back, 7 bases at V and 2 bases at J, with 14 bases in the middle. The CDR3 spans 14 residues. The V gene's germline CDR1 is MNHEY and CDR2 SMNVEV (reference sequence). The CDR3 spells CASTPIGGNTEAFF. Here the CDR3 DNA reads TGTGCCAGCACCCCGATAGGGGGAAACACTGAAGCTTTCTTT.

The rearrangement links TRBV28 to TRBJ1-2; 7 nucleotides agree with TRBD1. The V segment lost 6 bases and the J segment 8 bases; nucleotides outside the gene matches: 9. Germline V gene sequence: CDR1 MDHEN, CDR2 SYDVKM. CDR3 length: 13 amino acids. CDR3 nucleotide sequence: TGTGCCAGCAGGCCAGGGGGAACGCGGGGCTACACCTTC. It translates to CASRPGGTRGYTF.

The chain carries TRBV7-2 and TRBJ2-1; 7 nucleotides agree with TRBD1. There are 15 residues in the CDR3. Trimming at V came to 6 bases and at J to 6 bases, leaving 11 bases not matched to a gene. From germline, CDR1 is SGHTA and CDR2 FQGNSA. The CDR3 is CASRQQGTAGNEQFF. The CDR3 DNA reads as TGTGCCAGCAGGCAACAGGGGACAGCTGGCAATGAGCAGTTCTTC.

This chain connects TRBV7-9 to TRBJ1-6; D not resolved. CDR1 and CDR2 from the germline V gene are SEHNR and FQNEAQ (reference sequence). This CDR3 has 16 amino acids. With 2 bases removed from V and 7 bases from J, the gap between germline ends came to 15 bases. CDR3 region: CASSLPQAIGNSPLHF. Written as DNA, the CDR3 is TGTGCCAGCAGCTTACCACAAGCAATCGGGAATTCACCCCTCCACTTT.

The chain has TRBV2 and TRBJ2-1; D is undetermined. Germline CDR1 SNHLY, CDR2 FYNNEI. V dropped 1 base and J dropped 7 bases, with 8 bases sitting between them. The CDR3 loop spans 13 amino acids. In DNA, the CDR3 is TGTGCCAGCAGTGAAGAGCCAAATAATGAGCAGTTCTTC. Its protein product is CASSEEPNNEQFF.

The chain uses TRBV28 and TRBJ2-7; possible D gene TRBD2, 6 bases. V was trimmed by 5 bases and J by 2 bases, leaving 19 bases between them. Germline V CDR1 and CDR2: MDHEN, SYDVKM. The CDR3 consists of 16 residues. The DNA for the CDR3 is TGTGCCAGCAGTAAACCGGGACTTCCGATCACCTACGAGCAGTACTTC. It yields the protein CASSKPGLPITYEQYF.

The chain joins TRBV28 to TRBJ1-1; TRBD1 might be the D (6 bases). CDR1 is MDHEN and CDR2 is SYDVKM in the germline V gene. The CDR3 consists of 15 residues. V shed 2 bases and J shed 6 bases, with 16 bases lying between them. In DNA form, the CDR3 reads TGTGCCAGCAGTTTAGGGGCAACAGGGAAACCTGAAGCTTTCTTT. This sequence encodes CASSLGATGKPEAFF.

V is TRBV10-3 and J is TRBJ2-5; a possible D gene is TRBD1 (6 bases). Trimming removed 0 bases from V and 5 bases from J, with 10 bases in between. Germline CDR1 reads ENHRY; CDR2 reads SYGVKD. The CDR3 extends over 14 amino acids. The CDR3, as DNA: TGTGCCATCAGTGAGTCGGGGGCACCGGAGACCCAGTACTTC. It translates to CAISESGAPETQYF.

The genes are TRBV7-2 and TRBJ2-1, with 10 bases identical to TRBD2. V shed 2 bases, J shed 7 bases, and the junction held 8 bases outside the gene matches. CDR3 length: 16 residues. CDR1 is SGHTA and CDR2 is FQGNSA in the germline V gene. The CDR3 reads CASSLSGGLAYNEQFF. CDR3 in DNA: TGTGCCAGCAGCTTAAGCGGGGGACTAGCGTATAATGAGCAGTTCTTC.

The gene calls are TRBV6-5 and TRBJ1-2, with D perhaps matching TRBD1 (5 bases). Germline V gene data show CDR1 as MNHEY and CDR2 as SVGAGI. V gave up 6 bases and J gave up 2 bases, with 7 bases separating them. The CDR3 runs 12 residues. The CDR3 DNA is TGTGCCAGCAGGGACACCAACTATGGCTACACCTTC. It yields the protein CASRDTNYGYTF.

The rearrangement uses TRBV19 and TRBJ2-1; TRBD2 matches 9 bases. Germline values: CDR1 LNHDA, CDR2 SQIVND (reference sequence). The V and J ends lost 5 bases and 5 bases, in that order; junction bases with no gene match: 4. The CDR3 runs to 14 residues. CDR3 in amino acids: CASSVTSGNNEQFF. As DNA, the CDR3 is TGTGCCAGTAGTGTGACTAGCGGAAACAATGAGCAGTTCTTC.

This chain connects TRBV7-2 to TRBJ1-5; TRBD1 might be the D (5 bases). With 3 bases removed from V and 4 bases from J, the gap between germline ends came to 16 bases. Germline values: CDR1 SGHTA, CDR2 FQGNSA. CDR3 length: 16 amino acids. CDR3 DNA sequence: TGTGCCAGCAGCTTTTTCACCGCGGCAGGGAATCAGCCCCAGCATTTT. It yields the protein CASSFFTAAGNQPQHF.

V is TRBV30 and J is TRBJ1-3; D remains unclear. Trimming took off 0 bases at V and 2 bases at J, with 11 bases between the two ends. The CDR3 is 15 amino acids. Germline lookup yields CDR1 GTSNPN and CDR2 SVGIG (reference sequence). CDR3 sequence: CAWSVASAAGNTIYF. The DNA of the CDR3 is TGTGCCTGGAGTGTAGCGTCGGCGGCTGGAAACACCATATATTTT.

CDR3 sequence (DNA): TGTGCTAGCGCCCTGTTCGGGGAGACCCAGTACTTC. Its translation is CASALFGETQYF. The chain recombines TRBV12-5 with TRBJ2-5; no firm D call. V was shortened by 9 bases and J by 5 bases, with 13 bases between the two germline ends. The CDR3 runs to 12 residues. Germline CDR1 and CDR2: LGHNT and FRNRAP.